The entry that follows covers one TCR beta chain sequence. No antigen is known for it. This sample stems from a study of cytomegalovirus exposure and HLA in healthy donors. Turning to the study itself: About 77 million unique TCRs from HLA-typed donors made up an early data release. Study observations and caveats: Among CMV-associated TCR beta chains, most appeared HLA-restricted in a later analysis. As was reported, the HLA-A and HLA-B alleles of most subjects were accurately predicted from TCR beta sequences.

The PCR had 60 Vbeta and 13 Jbeta primers. Data came from immunoSEQ multiplex PCR; TCRdb stores just in-frame clones and leaves some out. The table records roughly 130,000 clones, 80% of them present only once. The sequence came from a male donor in good health and CMV-seronegative. Sequenced: PBMCs.

CDR3 residues: CASSSRGTGLDTQYF. CDR3 DNA sequence: TGTGCCAGCAGTTCCAGGGGAACGGGTTTAGATACGCAGTATTTT. V usage is TRBV7-9 and J usage is TRBJ2-3, with D possibly matching TRBD1 (6 bases). Trimming left V 6 bases short and J 5 bases short, with 18 bases between. From germline, CDR1 is SEHNR and CDR2 FQNEAQ (reference sequence). The CDR3 has 15 residues.